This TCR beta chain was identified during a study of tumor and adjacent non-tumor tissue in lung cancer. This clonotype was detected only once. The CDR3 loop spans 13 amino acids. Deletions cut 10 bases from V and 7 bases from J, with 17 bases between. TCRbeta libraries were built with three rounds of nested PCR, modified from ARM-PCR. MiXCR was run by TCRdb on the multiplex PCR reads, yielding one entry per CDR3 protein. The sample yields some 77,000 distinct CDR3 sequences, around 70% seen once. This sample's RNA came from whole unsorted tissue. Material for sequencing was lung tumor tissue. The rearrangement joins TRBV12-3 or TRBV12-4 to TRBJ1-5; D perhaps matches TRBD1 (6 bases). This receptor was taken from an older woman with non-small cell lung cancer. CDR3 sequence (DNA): TGTGCCAACATGGGGCAGGGGTGGCAGCCCCAGCATTTT. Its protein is CANMGQGWQPQHF.